Listed here are 11 T cell receptor beta chains from one sample, sequenced in a study of blood T cell repertoires in COVID-19. Clones were read by immunoSEQ multiplex PCR, and TCRdb kept only the in-frame ones, dropping some. This table holds fewer than 20,000 clones, around 84% found once. Sequencing used peripheral blood. The receptors derive from a human donor with active COVID-19. The donor label of this sample is uncertain.

This sequence joins TRBV6-5 and TRBJ2-1; 13 bases line up with TRBD2. The germline V gene encodes CDR1 MNHEY and CDR2 SVGAGI. The CDR3 covers 16 residues. V lost 1 base to trimming and J lost 6 bases; unmatched junction nucleotides: 3. The CDR3 nucleotides are TGTGCCAGCAGTTACTTTCGGACTAGCGGGAGCAATGAGCAGTTCTTC. Translating gives CASSYFRTSGSNEQFF.

The chain recombines TRBV28 with TRBJ1-3; D is possibly TRBD1 (5 bases). Trimming left V 7 bases short and J 2 bases short, with 15 bases between. The CDR3 consists of 15 residues. Germline V lookup: CDR1 MDHEN, CDR2 SYDVKM. This chain's CDR3 is CASTTAGLAGNTIYF. DNA for the CDR3: TGTGCCAGCACCACTGCAGGGTTAGCTGGAAACACCATATATTTT.

The chain couples TRBV6-6 to TRBJ1-3; D is uncertain. Looked up from germline, CDR1 is MNHNY and CDR2 is SVGAGI (reference sequence). Trimming left V 5 bases short and J 1 base short, with 9 bases between. The CDR3 sequence is 14 residues long. As DNA, the CDR3 is TGTGCCAGCAGTCCCTACTCATCTGGAAACACCATATATTTT. It is translated as CASSPYSSGNTIYF.

This chain uses TRBV19 with TRBJ2-5, with 8 bases aligning to TRBD1. Germline CDR1 reads LNHDA; CDR2 reads SQIVND (reference sequence). This CDR3 spans 15 amino acids. Trimming removed 5 bases from V and 4 bases from J; junction bases left unmatched: 9. The CDR3 sequence is CASSLRTGTGETQYF. CDR3 in DNA: TGTGCCAGTAGTCTGCGGACAGGGACGGGAGAGACCCAGTACTTC.

This chain connects TRBV3-1 (or the pseudogene TRBV3-2) to TRBJ1-1; TRBD1 is a possible D gene (5 bases). The CDR3 is made up of 13 amino acids. The germline V gene encodes CDR1 LGHDT and CDR2 YNNKEL (reference sequence). V shed 3 bases and J shed 4 bases, with 9 bases lying between them. CDR3 region: CASSHHGGTEAFF. CDR3 in DNA: TGTGCCAGCAGCCACCACGGGGGCACTGAAGCTTTCTTT.

J is TRBJ2-7 and V is TRBV28, with TRBD2 as a possible D gene (6 bases). Germline V gene sequence: CDR1 MDHEN, CDR2 SYDVKM. V was clipped by 3 bases and J by 4 bases, with 22 bases between them. The CDR3 is made up of 17 amino acids. In nucleotides, the CDR3 is TGTGCCAGCAGTTTCTACCGCGGGACCCGCCCTCCTTACGAGCAGTACTTC. The encoded protein is CASSFYRGTRPPYEQYF.

The chain couples TRBV10-3 to TRBJ2-3; TRBD1 aligns across 8 bases. The V gene end was trimmed by 5 bases and the J gene end by 5 bases; junction bases not matched to a gene: 6. The CDR3 totals 14 residues. Germline-derived CDR1 and CDR2 are ENHRY and SYGVKD. In nucleotides, the CDR3 is TGTGCCATCAGTCGACAGGGGAGGCAAGATACGCAGTATTTT. Translation: CAISRQGRQDTQYF.

V usage is TRBV11-1 and J usage is TRBJ2-1; 7 bases fit TRBD1. Germline values: CDR1 SGHAT, CDR2 FQDESV (reference sequence). V dropped 5 bases and J dropped 12; count of bases not matched to a gene: 4. The CDR3 is 11 amino acids. Here the CDR3 DNA reads TGTGCCAGCAGCCGCAGGGGGATGCAGTTCTTC. Translated, it gives CASSRRGMQFF.

The chain is built from TRBV5-4 and TRBJ2-5, with a weak D call TRBD1 (5 bases). The CDR3 has 13 amino acids. Trimming stripped 4 bases from V and 5 bases from J, with 12 bases between. Germline lookup yields CDR1 SGHNT and CDR2 YYREEE (reference sequence). The CDR3 loop reads CASSLRQSETQYF. The CDR3 DNA sequence: TGTGCCAGCAGCCTTAGACAGTCTGAGACCCAGTACTTC. Drawing the rest from reference TRBV5-4 and TRBJ2-5, the complete variable domain is ETGVTQSPTHLIKTRGQQVTLRCSSQSGHNTVSWYQQALGQGPQFIFQYYREEENGRGNFPPRFSGLQFPNYSSELNVNALELDDSALYLCASSLRQSETQYFGPGTRLLVL.

Details on this clone: One junction end does not reproduce the germline sequence, and a read error may be involved. The gene calls are TRBV7-7 and TRBJ2-1, with TRBD2 matching 10 bases. The CDR3 is 16 residues long. Germline values: CDR1 SSHAT, CDR2 FNYEAQ (reference sequence). The CDR3 protein is CASSSLTSGAGNEQFF. The DNA of the CDR3 is TGTGCTAGCAGCTCTTTAACTAGCGGGGCGGGCAATGAGCAGTTCTTC.

As DNA, the CDR3 is TGTGCCAGCAGAGACAGCTTCTGGAACGAGCAGTACTTC. The encoded protein is CASRDSFWNEQYF. V and J are TRBV12-3 or TRBV12-4 and TRBJ2-7, with a tentative D call TRBD1 (5 bases). The CDR3 is 13 amino acids. V lost 6 bases to trimming and J lost 5 bases, with 14 bases between them.